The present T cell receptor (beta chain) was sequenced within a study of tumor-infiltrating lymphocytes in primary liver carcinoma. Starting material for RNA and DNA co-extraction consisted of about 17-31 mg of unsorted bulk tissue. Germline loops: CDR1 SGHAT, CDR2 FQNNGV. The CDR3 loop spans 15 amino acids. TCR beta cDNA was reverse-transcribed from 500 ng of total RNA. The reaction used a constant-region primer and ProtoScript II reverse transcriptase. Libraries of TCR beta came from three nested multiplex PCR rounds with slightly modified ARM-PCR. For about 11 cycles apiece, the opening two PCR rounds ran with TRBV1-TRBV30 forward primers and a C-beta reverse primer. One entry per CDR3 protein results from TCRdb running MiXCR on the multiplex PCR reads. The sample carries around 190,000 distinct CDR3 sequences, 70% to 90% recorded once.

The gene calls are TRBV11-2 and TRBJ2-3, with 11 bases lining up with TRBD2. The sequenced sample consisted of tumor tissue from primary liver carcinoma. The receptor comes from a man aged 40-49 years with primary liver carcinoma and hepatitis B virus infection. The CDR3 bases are TGTGTAAGCAGAGGGACTAGCGGAGACGCAGATACGCAGTATTTT. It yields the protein CVSRGTSGDADTQYF.